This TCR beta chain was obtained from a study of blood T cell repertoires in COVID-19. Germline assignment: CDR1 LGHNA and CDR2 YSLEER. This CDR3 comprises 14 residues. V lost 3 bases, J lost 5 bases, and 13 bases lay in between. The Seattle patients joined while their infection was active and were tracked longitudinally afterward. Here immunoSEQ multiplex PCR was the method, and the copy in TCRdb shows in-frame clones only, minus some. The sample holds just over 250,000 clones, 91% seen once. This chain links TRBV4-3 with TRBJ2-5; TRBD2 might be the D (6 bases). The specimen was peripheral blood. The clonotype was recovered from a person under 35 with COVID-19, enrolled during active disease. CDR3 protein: CASSQGGSIETQYF. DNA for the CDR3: TGCGCCAGCAGCCAGGGAGGTAGTATTGAGACCCAGTACTTC.